This TCR beta chain was identified during a study of blood T cell repertoires in COVID-19. Looking at the study overall: PBMCs, B-cell-depleted T cells, or T cells were the source of the cDNA or gDNA that made up the material.

Unmatched junction bases numbered 9, after V lost 4 bases and J lost 5 bases. Germline V gene data show CDR1 as SGHNT and CDR2 as YENEEA. There are 15 residues in the CDR3. Study processing details: By means of reference gene primer amplification, nucleated cell counts were estimated. Using immunoSEQ multiplex PCR, the repertoire was profiled, and TCRdb retains in-frame clones only, with some absent. For V, J and clone size, that table is used; D and trimming come from the DNA. The profile shows 45,000 to 50,000 clones, 83% of them singletons. The sequencing sample was made of peripheral blood. The genes are TRBV11-3 and TRBJ2-5; 8 nucleotides align to TRBD1. This receptor was identified in a man aged 80 or over in a cohort sampled during active COVID-19. The CDR3 DNA sequence: TGTGCCAGCAGCTCCGGACAGGGACGGAGCGAGACCCAGTACTTC. Its translation: CASSSGQGRSETQYF.